These 8 T cell receptor beta chains originate from one sample sequenced in a study of CD8+ T cells in alopecia areata. Sequencing relied on a cDNA template that was reverse transcribed from extracted RNA. The data were produced by immunoSEQ multiplex PCR, yet TCRdb's version contains in-frame clones alone and is incomplete. The top ten hold approximately 0.44% of the sample, which has 200,000 to 250,000 clones, around 62% seen once. The starting material was CD4+ T cells sorted from blood, obtained at week 0. These receptors were collected from a human donor with alopecia areata.

V is TRBV5-1 and J is TRBJ2-4; 8 bases align to TRBD2. This CDR3 spans 14 amino acids. Germline-derived CDR1 and CDR2 are SGHRS and YFSETQ. The junction had 6 bases not matched to a gene; V was cut back by 3 bases and J by 7 bases. CDR3 nucleotides: TGCGCCAGCAGCTCGGCGGGACTAGGGAACATTCAGTACTTC. Translation: CASSSAGLGNIQYF.

J is TRBJ2-7 and V is TRBV30, with D unclear. Per the germline V gene, CDR1 is GTSNPN and CDR2 is SVGIG (reference sequence). The CDR3 has 11 residues. V was clipped by 5 bases and J by 5 bases, with 10 bases between them. CDR3 DNA sequence: TGTGCCTGGGGCAGGTTGGACGAGCAGTACTTC. Amino acid sequence: CAWGRLDEQYF.

The rearrangement links TRBV9 to TRBJ1-5; D possibly corresponds to TRBD1 (5 bases). Per germline, CDR1 SGDLS and CDR2 YYNGEE. This CDR3 is 14 amino acids long. Trimming stripped 0 bases from V and 3 bases from J, with 7 bases between. CDR3 nucleotides: TGTGCCAGCAGCGTAGAAGGGGACAATCAGCCCCAGCATTTT. This gives the protein CASSVEGDNQPQHF.

V usage is TRBV10-3 and J usage is TRBJ1-5, with D perhaps matching TRBD1 (5 bases). The germline V gene has CDR1 ENHRY and CDR2 SYGVKD. The V and J ends lost 5 bases and 0 bases respectively, with 8 bases between them. CDR3 size: 14 residues. The CDR3 here is CAISKDTSNQPQHF. The CDR3 nucleotides are TGTGCCATCAGTAAGGACACTAGCAATCAGCCCCAGCATTTT.

This clone was found once. This chain uses TRBV30 with TRBJ2-1; D might be TRBD1 (5 bases). The CDR3 has 13 amino acids. Trimming stripped 5 bases from V and 5 bases from J, with 13 bases between. Germline V CDR1 and CDR2: GTSNPN, SVGIG (reference sequence). CDR3 amino acids: CAWGRQSNNEQFF. For the CDR3, the DNA is TGTGCCTGGGGACGACAGTCGAACAATGAGCAGTTCTTC.

The chain carries TRBV2 and TRBJ2-7; TRBD2 is a possible D gene (6 bases). This CDR3 is built from 14 residues. Germline V gene lookup returns CDR1 SNHLY and CDR2 FYNNEI. Trimming left V 6 bases short and J 3 bases short, with 15 bases between. The CDR3 is CASSRDSHHYEQYF. CDR3 DNA: TGTGCCAGCAGCAGGGACTCCCATCACTACGAGCAGTACTTC.

This chain uses TRBV5-1 with TRBJ1-2; D remains ambiguous. The germline V gene has CDR1 SGHRS and CDR2 YFSETQ. This CDR3 has 12 residues. The DNA for the CDR3 is TGCCCAGAGCAACGCGCTGGCTATGGCTACACCTTC. Protein product: CPEQRAGYGYTF.

V gene TRBV5-1 combines with J gene TRBJ2-5, with D perhaps matching TRBD1 (6 bases). This CDR3 contains 14 residues. Germline V lookup: CDR1 SGHRS, CDR2 YFSETQ. V was cut by 4 bases and J by 3 bases, with 13 bases left in between. This chain's CDR3 is CASSKDSTKETQYF. The CDR3 DNA is TGCGCCAGCAGCAAGGACAGTACAAAAGAGACCCAGTACTTC.